These 16 T cell receptor beta chains originate from one sample sequenced in a study of HIV-infected patients and healthy controls (dated by TCRdb to between 2014 and 2016). Whole blood was used without cell fractionation, so the repertoire reflected all unsorted peripheral T cells. The protocol used for the library was 5' RACE. Instrument used: Illumina MiSeq. SuperScript III was used to reverse transcribe 500 ng RNA with primers targeting the alpha and beta constant regions. Alpha and beta chain libraries were generated separately via chain-specific third strand synthesis with multiplexing indices. The raw public reads went through TCRdb reprocessing: fastp at Q25, MiXCR clone calling, in-frame beta chains kept. Each CDR3 protein gets just one entry, which takes the most common genes and DNA from the rows behind it. Present in this sample are some 4,000 distinct CDR3 sequences, less than 15% of which were seen just once. Approximately 15% of the sample lies in the top ten.

This specimen was blood, taken before antiretroviral therapy. Every receptor here comes from an adult with HIV infection.

By share of the sample, this clonotype is medium-sized. The chain has TRBV29-1 and TRBJ1-2; unclear D gene. Trimming stripped 4 bases from V and 4 bases from J, with 10 bases between. The CDR3 spans 12 residues. Looked up from germline, CDR1 is SQVTM and CDR2 is ANQGSEA. The CDR3 DNA reads TGCAGCGTTGCCGACGGCCGCTATGGCTACACCTTC. It translates to CSVADGRYGYTF. Complete variable domain (other parts from reference TRBV29-1 and TRBJ1-2): SAVISQKPSRDICQRGTSLTIQCQVDSQVTMMFWYRQQPGQSLTLIATANQGSEATYESGFVIDKFPISRPNLTFSTLTVSNMSPEDSSIYLCSVADGRYGYTFGSGTRLTVV.

In regard to this clonotype: A read error is possible here, since a much larger clone lies one base away. The chain combines TRBV2 with TRBJ2-7, with D possibly TRBD2 on 5 matching bases. Germline-derived CDR1 and CDR2 are SNHLY and FYNNEI. The CDR3 is 13 amino acids. V was clipped by 5 bases and J by 5 bases, with 13 bases between them. The CDR3 nucleotides are TGTGCCAGCAGTCCCCGGGGAGTGAACGAGCAGTACTTC. It codes for CASSPRGVNEQYF.

This clonotype was counted many times. The chain carries TRBV11-2 and TRBJ2-5; D may be TRBD1 (6 bases). Germline V gene sequence: CDR1 SGHAT, CDR2 FQNNGV. The V end lost 2 bases, the J end lost 5 bases, and 15 bases lay between the germline ends. The CDR3 runs to 15 residues. In DNA, the CDR3 is TGTGCCAGCAGCTTATCCGGACAGCTTGGGGAGACCCAGTACTTC. Protein product: CASSLSGQLGETQYF.

A note on this clonotype: Being one base from a much bigger clone, this may be a read error. V is TRBV11-3 and J is TRBJ1-4; 7 bases line up with TRBD1. Germline V gene lookup returns CDR1 SGHNT and CDR2 YENEEA. This CDR3 is 15 amino acids long. The CDR3 loop is CDSSLSTGANEKLFF. CDR3 sequence (DNA): TGTGACAGCAGCTTATCCACAGGGGCTAATGAAAAACTGTTTTTT.

This clonotype has a handful of counts. CDR3 residues: CASSQDDIGNIQYF. CDR3 sequence (DNA): TGCGCCAGCAGCCAAGATGACATCGGTAACATTCAGTACTTC. This chain connects TRBV4-3 to TRBJ2-4; no clear D gene. This CDR3 is built from 14 residues. V was shortened by 0 bases and J by 7 bases, with 10 bases between the two germline ends. Germline CDR1 LGHNA, CDR2 YSLEER.

This clonotype is termed medium-sized. The rearrangement links TRBV7-8 to TRBJ2-7, with 11 bases matching TRBD1. V was clipped by 5 bases and J by 5 bases; unmatched bases: 11. This CDR3 has 16 amino acids. Germline CDR1 reads SGHVS; CDR2 reads FQNEAQ. Written as DNA, the CDR3 is TGTGCCAGCAGCCAGTTATCAGGGACAGGGGGACACGAGCAGTACTTC. It specifies CASSQLSGTGGHEQYF.

The chain is built from TRBV2 and TRBJ2-5, with D maybe TRBD1 (6 bases). Between the trimmed V and J ends, which lost 5 bases and 3 bases, there was a span of 16 bases. CDR3 length: 15 residues. The germline gives CDR1 SNHLY, CDR2 FYNNEI. The CDR3 is CASSSPGHNKETQYF. The CDR3 nucleotides read TGTGCCAGCAGTTCACCGGGACACAACAAAGAGACCCAGTACTTC.

In its sample, this clonotype ranks as medium-sized. This chain connects TRBV9 to TRBJ2-2; D might be TRBD2 (6 bases). The V gene lost 5 bases and the J gene lost 3 bases, with 11 bases spanning the gap. CDR1 is SGDLS, CDR2 YYNGEE, per germline. The CDR3 is 14 residues long. The CDR3 spells CASSSGLYTGELFF. The DNA for the CDR3 is TGTGCCAGCAGTTCGGGACTCTACACCGGGGAGCTGTTTTTT. Drawing the rest from reference TRBV9 and TRBJ2-2, the complete variable domain is DSGVTQTPKHLITATGQRVTLRCSPRSGDLSVYWYQQSLDQGLQFLIQYYNGEERAKGNILERFSAQQFPDLHSELNLSSLELGDSALYFCASSSGLYTGELFFGEGSRLTVL.

By share, this clonotype ranks as medium-sized. The chain recombines TRBV9 with TRBJ2-2, with unresolved D. The CDR3 length is 14 residues. The ends were cut back, 7 bases at V and 0 bases at J, with 10 bases in the middle. CDR1 and CDR2 from the germline V gene are SGDLS and YYNGEE. Here the CDR3 reads CASSSGPNTGELFF. The CDR3 DNA reads TGTGCCAGCTCATCAGGACCGAACACCGGGGAGCTGTTTTTT.

This clonotype is large. The V gene is TRBV29-1, the J gene TRBJ2-1; no firm D call. CDR1 and CDR2 (germline): SQVTM, ANQGSEA. V dropped 2 bases and J dropped 2 bases, with 16 bases sitting between them. This CDR3 has 16 amino acids. The CDR3 reads CSVETSERMAYNEQFF. CDR3 DNA: TGCAGCGTTGAAACATCGGAGAGGATGGCCTACAATGAGCAGTTCTTC.

By sample fraction, this clonotype is medium-sized. The chain has TRBV7-2 and TRBJ1-5; D ambiguous. V lost 4 bases to trimming and J lost 8 bases, with 9 bases between them. CDR3 length: 12 amino acids. The germline V gene has CDR1 SGHTA and CDR2 FQGNSA. The CDR3 here is CASSSPGKPQHF. The DNA for the CDR3 is TGTGCCAGCAGCTCCCCTGGCAAGCCCCAGCATTTT.

As for this clonotype: This may come from a read error, since a much larger clone is one base off. This chain links TRBV6-6 with TRBJ1-1; possible D gene TRBD1, 5 bases. There are 15 residues in the CDR3. The V gene's germline CDR1 is MNHNY and CDR2 SVGAGI (reference sequence). Trimming stripped 5 bases from V and 8 bases from J, with 21 bases between. The CDR3 bases are TGTGCCAGCAGTCTCTCCTCGGGCGGGGGTTTGGAAGCTTTCTTT. Translating it yields CASSLSSGGGLEAFF.

This clonotype is medium-sized (0.01 to 0.1%). The chain carries TRBV20-1 and TRBJ2-7; D remains ambiguous. V was clipped by 3 bases and J by 7 bases, with 22 bases between them. This CDR3 has 15 residues. The germline V gene has CDR1 DFQATT and CDR2 SNEGSKA (reference sequence). The CDR3, as DNA: TGCAGTGCTAGCCCAAAAATAGAGCTCCTGGGGGAGCAGTACTTC. It codes for CSASPKIELLGEQYF.

By its share, this clonotype is medium-sized (0.01 to 0.1%). V and J are TRBV24-1 and TRBJ2-2; D is undetermined. The CDR3 loop spans 16 amino acids. The germline CDR1 and CDR2 sequences are KGHDR and SFDVKD. The V end lost 4 bases, the J end lost 5 bases, and 16 bases lay between the germline ends. The CDR3 DNA sequence: TGTGCCACCAGTGACCCCGTGAAGGCCGGTACCGGGGAGCTGTTTTTT. This sequence encodes CATSDPVKAGTGELFF.

This clonotype is deemed medium-sized (0.01 to 0.1%). The V call is TRBV7-8, the J call TRBJ1-5; D not resolved. Trimming left V 4 bases short and J 6 bases short, with 13 bases between. The CDR3 is made up of 14 amino acids. Germline CDR1 reads SGHVS; CDR2 reads FQNEAQ. CDR3 residues: CASSSTIGFQPQHF. DNA for the CDR3: TGTGCCAGCAGCTCCACGATCGGCTTTCAGCCCCAGCATTTT.

By share of the sample, this clonotype is medium-sized (0.01 to 0.1%). The genes are TRBV10-1 and TRBJ2-5; TRBD2 aligns across 12 bases. The CDR3 runs 15 residues. V dropped 5 bases and J dropped 2; count of bases not matched to a gene: 3. The germline V gene encodes CDR1 WNHNN and CDR2 SYGVQD (reference sequence). DNA of the CDR3: TGCGCCAGCAGTAGGACTAGCGGGGCTCAAGAGACCCAGTACTTC. The encoded protein is CASSRTSGAQETQYF.